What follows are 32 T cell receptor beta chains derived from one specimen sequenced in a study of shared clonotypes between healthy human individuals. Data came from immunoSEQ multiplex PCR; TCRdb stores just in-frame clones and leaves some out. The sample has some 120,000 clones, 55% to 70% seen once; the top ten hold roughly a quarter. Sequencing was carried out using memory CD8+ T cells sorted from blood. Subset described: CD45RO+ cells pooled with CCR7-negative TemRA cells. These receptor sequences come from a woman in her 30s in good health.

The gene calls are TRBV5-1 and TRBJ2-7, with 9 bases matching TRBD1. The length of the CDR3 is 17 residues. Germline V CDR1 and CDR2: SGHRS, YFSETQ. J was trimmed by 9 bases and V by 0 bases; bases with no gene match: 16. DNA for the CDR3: TGCGCCAGCAGCTTGGTGAGCGGAGGACAGGGGCCCCGGGGGCAGTACTTC. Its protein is CASSLVSGGQGPRGQYF.

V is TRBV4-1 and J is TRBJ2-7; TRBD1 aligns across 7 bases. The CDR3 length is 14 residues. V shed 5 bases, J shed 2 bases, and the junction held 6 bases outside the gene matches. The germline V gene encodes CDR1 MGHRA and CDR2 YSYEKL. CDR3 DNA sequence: TGCGCCAGCAGCTTTCGGACAGGAACCTACGAGCAGTACTTC. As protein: CASSFRTGTYEQYF.

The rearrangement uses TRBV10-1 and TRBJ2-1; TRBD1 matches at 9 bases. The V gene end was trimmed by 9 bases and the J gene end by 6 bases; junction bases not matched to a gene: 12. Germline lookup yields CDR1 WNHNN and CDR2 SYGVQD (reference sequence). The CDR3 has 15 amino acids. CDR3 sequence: CARGTRQGDSNEQFF. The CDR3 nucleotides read TGCGCCAGAGGTACCCGACAGGGGGATAGCAATGAGCAGTTCTTC.

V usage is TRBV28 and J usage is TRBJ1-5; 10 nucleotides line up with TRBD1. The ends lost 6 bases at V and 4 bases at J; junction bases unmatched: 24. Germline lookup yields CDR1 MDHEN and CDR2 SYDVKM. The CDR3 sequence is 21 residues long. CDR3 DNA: TGTGCCAGCAGCCAGTTAATGGGGACAGGGGTCTTCTTATTGATTAATCAGCCCCAGCATTTT. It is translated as CASSQLMGTGVFLLINQPQHF.

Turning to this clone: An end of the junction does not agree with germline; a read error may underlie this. The CDR3 sequence is CASSSKASGRAYEQYF. The CDR3 DNA is TGTGCCAGCAGCTCCAAGGCTAGTGGGAGGGCCTATGAGCAGTACTTC. V usage is TRBV13 and J usage is TRBJ2-7; 7 bases align to TRBD2. Germline CDR1 is PRHDT and CDR2 is FYEKMQ (reference sequence). CDR3 length: 16 amino acids.

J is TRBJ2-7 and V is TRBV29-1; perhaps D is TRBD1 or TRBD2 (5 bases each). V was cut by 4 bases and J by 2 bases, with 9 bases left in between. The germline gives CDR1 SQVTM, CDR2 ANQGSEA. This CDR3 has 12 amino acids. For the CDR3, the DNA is TGCAGCGTTGTAGAGGGGCCCTACGAGCAGTACTTC. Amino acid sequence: CSVVEGPYEQYF.

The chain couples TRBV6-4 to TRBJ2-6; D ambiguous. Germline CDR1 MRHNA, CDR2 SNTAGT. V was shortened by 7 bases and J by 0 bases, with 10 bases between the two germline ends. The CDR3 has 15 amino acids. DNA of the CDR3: TGTGCCAGCATGGCCAGCCCCTCTGGGGCCAACGTCCTGACTTTC. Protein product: CASMASPSGANVLTF.

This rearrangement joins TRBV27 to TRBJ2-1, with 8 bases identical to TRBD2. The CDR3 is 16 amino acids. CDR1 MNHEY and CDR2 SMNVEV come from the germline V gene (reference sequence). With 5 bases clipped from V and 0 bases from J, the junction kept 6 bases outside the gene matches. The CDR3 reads CASSPDSGVSYNEQFF. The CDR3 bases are TGTGCCAGCAGTCCCGATAGCGGGGTCTCCTACAATGAGCAGTTCTTC.

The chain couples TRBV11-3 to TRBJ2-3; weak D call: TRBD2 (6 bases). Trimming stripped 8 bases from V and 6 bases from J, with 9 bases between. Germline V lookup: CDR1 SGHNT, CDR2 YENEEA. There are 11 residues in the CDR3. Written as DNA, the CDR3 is TGTGCCAGCGGCGGGGCGGATACGCAGTATTTT. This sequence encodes CASGGADTQYF.

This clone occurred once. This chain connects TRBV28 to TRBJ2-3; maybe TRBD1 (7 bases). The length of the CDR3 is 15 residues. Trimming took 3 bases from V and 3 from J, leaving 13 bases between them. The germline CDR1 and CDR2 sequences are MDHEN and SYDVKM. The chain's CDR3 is CASSFLEGATDTQYF. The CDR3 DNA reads TGTGCCAGCAGTTTTCTGGAGGGGGCAACAGATACGCAGTATTTT.

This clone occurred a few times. CDR3 DNA sequence: TGTGCCAGCAACGGAAACAGGGGTAGCTCCTACGAGCAGTACTTC. It yields the protein CASNGNRGSSYEQYF. The chain recombines TRBV2 with TRBJ2-7; 7 bases align to TRBD1. CDR1 is SNHLY and CDR2 is FYNNEI in the germline V gene. The CDR3 sequence is 15 residues long. V lost 7 bases and J lost 0; bases outside the gene matches: 9.

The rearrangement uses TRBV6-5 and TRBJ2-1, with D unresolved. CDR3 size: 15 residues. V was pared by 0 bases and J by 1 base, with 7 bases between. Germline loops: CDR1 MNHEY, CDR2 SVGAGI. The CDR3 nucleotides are TGTGCCAGCAGTTACTCGGGTCTGTCCTACAATGAGCAGTTCTTC. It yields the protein CASSYSGLSYNEQFF.

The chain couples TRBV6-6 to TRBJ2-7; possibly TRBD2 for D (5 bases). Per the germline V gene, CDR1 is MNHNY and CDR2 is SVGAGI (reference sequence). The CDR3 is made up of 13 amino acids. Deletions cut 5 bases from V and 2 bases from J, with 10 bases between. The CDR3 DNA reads TGTGCCAGCAGTCAGACGGGGACCTACGAGCAGTACTTC. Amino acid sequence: CASSQTGTYEQYF.

CDR3: CASSPGTSGSKDEQFF. The CDR3 coding sequence is TGTGCCAGCAGCCCAGGGACTAGCGGGAGTAAAGATGAGCAGTTCTTC. The rearrangement joins TRBV11-3 to TRBJ2-1, with 14 bases identical to TRBD2. This CDR3 region has 16 residues. The J segment lost 8 bases and the V segment lost 5 bases, leaving 8 bases of the junction unmatched. The germline gives CDR1 SGHNT, CDR2 YENEEA.

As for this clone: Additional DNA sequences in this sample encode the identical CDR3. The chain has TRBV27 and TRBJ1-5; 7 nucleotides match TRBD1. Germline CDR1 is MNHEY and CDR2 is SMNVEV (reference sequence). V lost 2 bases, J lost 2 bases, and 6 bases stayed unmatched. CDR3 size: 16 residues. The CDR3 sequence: CASSLNGGQRNQPQHF. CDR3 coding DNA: TGTGCCAGCAGTTTAAATGGGGGACAGCGCAATCAGCCCCAGCATTTT.

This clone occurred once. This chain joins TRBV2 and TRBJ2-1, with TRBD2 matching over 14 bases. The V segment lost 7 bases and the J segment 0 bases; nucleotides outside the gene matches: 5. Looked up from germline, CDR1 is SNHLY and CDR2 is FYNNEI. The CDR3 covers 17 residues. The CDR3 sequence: CASIRGLAGVSYNEQFF. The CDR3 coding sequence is TGTGCCAGCATTAGGGGACTAGCGGGAGTCTCCTACAATGAGCAGTTCTTC.

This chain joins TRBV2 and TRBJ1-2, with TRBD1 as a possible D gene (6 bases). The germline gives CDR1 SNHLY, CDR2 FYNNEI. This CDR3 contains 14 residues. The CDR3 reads CALPAGETSYGYTF. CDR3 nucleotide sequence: TGTGCGCTGCCCGCAGGGGAGACCAGCTATGGCTACACCTTC. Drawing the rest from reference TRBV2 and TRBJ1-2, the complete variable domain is EPEVTQTPSHQVTQMGQEVILRCVPISNHLYFYWYRQILGQKVEFLVSFYNNEISEKSEIFDDQFSVERPDGSNFTLKIRSTKLEDSAMYFCALPAGETSYGYTFGSGTRLTVV.

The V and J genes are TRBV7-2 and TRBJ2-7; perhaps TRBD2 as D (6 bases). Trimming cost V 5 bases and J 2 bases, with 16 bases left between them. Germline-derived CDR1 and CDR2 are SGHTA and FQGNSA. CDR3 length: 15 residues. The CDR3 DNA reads TGTGCCAGCAGCCAAGGGGCTAGCGCGGCCTACGAGCAGTACTTC. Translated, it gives CASSQGASAAYEQYF.

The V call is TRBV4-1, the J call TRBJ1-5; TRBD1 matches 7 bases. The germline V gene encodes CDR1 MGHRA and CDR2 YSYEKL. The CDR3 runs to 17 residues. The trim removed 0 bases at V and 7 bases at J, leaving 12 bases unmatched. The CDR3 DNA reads TGCGCCAGCAGCCAAGATCCGTCGGACAGGAGTTGGCAGCCCCAGCATTTT. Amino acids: CASSQDPSDRSWQPQHF.

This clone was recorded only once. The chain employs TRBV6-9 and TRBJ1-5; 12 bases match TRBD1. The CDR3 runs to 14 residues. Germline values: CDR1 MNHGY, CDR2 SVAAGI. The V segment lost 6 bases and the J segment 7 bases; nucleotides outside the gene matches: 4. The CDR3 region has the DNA TGTGCCAGCAGGGCCGGGACAGGGGGCCAGCCCCAGCATTTT. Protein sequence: CASRAGTGGQPQHF.

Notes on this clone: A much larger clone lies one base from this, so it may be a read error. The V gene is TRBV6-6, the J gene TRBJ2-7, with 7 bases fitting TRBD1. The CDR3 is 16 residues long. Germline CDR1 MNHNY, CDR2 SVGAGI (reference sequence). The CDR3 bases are TGTGCCAGCAGCCTGACCCGACAGGGACCCACCTACAAGCAGTACTTC. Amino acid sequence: CASSLTRQGPTYKQYF.

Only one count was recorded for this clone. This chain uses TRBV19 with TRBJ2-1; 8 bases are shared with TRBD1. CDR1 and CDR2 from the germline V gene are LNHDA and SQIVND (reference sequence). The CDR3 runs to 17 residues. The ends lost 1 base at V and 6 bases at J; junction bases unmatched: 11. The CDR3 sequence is CASSIVVRQGAPNEQFF. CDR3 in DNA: TGTGCCAGTAGTATAGTGGTTCGGCAGGGGGCCCCCAATGAGCAGTTCTTC.

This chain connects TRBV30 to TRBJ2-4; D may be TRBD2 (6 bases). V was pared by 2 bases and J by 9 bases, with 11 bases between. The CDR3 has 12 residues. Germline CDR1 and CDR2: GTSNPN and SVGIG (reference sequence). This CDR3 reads CAWSLVGGIQYF. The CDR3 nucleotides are TGTGCCTGGAGTCTGGTGGGGGGCATTCAGTACTTC.

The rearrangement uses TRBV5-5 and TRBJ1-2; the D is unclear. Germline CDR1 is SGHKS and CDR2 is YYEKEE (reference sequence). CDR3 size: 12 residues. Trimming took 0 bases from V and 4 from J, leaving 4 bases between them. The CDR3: CASSLVLYGYTF. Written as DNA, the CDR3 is TGTGCCAGCAGCTTGGTCCTCTATGGCTACACCTTC.

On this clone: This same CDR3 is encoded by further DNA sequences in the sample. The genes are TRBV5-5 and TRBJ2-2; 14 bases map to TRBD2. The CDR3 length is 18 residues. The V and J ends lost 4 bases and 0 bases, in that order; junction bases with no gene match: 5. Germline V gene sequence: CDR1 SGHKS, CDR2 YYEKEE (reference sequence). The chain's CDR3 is CASSLGLAGGPNTGELFF. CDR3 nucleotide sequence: TGTGCCAGCAGCCTCGGACTAGCGGGAGGCCCGAACACCGGGGAGCTGTTTTTT.

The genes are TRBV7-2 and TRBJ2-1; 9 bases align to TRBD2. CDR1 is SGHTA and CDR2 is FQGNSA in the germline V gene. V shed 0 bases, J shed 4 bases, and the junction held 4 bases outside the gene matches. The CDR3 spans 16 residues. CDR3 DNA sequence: TGTGCCAGCAGCTTAGCTAGCGGGGGCGAGTACAATGAGCAGTTCTTC. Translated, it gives CASSLASGGEYNEQFF.

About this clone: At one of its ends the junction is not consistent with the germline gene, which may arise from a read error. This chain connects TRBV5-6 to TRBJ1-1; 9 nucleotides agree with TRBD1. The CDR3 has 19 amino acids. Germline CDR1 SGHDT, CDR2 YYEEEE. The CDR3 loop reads CASSSPPPGQGGVNAEAFF. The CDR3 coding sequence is TGTGCCAGCAGCTCCCCACCGCCGGGACAGGGCGGCGTGAACGCTGAAGCTTTCTTT.

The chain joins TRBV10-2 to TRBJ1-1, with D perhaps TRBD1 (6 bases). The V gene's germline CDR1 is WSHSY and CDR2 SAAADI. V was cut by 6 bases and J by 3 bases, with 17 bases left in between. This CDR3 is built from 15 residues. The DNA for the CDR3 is TGCGCCAGCAGACCCCCTCTCAGGGGTCACACTGAAGCTTTCTTT. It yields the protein CASRPPLRGHTEAFF.

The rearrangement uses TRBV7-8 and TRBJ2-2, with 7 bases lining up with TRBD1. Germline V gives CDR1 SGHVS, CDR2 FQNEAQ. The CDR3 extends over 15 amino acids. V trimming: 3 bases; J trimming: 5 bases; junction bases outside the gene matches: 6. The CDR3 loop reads CASSFGQDQTGELFF. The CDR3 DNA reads TGTGCCAGCAGCTTTGGACAGGACCAAACCGGGGAGCTGTTTTTT.

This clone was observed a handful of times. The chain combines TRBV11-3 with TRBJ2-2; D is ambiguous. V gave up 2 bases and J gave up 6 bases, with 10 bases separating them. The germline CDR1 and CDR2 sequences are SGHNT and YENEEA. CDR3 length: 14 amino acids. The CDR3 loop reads CASSLSLLSGELFF. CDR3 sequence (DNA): TGTGCCAGCAGCTTAAGTCTTTTGTCCGGGGAGCTGTTTTTT.

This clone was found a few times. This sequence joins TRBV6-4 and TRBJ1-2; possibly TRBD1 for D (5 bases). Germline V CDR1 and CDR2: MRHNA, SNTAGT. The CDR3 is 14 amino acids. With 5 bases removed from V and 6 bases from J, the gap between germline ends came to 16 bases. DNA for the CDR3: TGTGCCAGCAGTCTCCAGGGAGGGGCTGATGGCTACACCTTC. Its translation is CASSLQGGADGYTF.

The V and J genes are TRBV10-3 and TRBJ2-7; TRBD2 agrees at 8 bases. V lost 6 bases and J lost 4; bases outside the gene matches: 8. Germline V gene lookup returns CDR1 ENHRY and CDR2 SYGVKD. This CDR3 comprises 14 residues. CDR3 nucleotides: TGTGCCATCAGCGCCGGGACTAGAGATTACGAGCAGTACTTC. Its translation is CAISAGTRDYEQYF.